This paragraph covers one T cell receptor beta chain sequence. The assay was immunoSEQ multiplex PCR, and TCRdb's table has in-frame clones only and misses some. The sample holds around 100,000 clones, approximately 78% seen once. These data originate in a study of T cell clones after liver transplantation. Study in general: TCRbeta sequencing after a pre-transplant mixed lymphocyte reaction identified graft-donor-reactive clones, later tracked in post-transplant blood. Tolerant meant at least one year fully off immunosuppression without liver enzymes above twice normal. HCV positivity affected three of eight recipients; the rest lacked autoimmune or viral indications.

V lost 10 bases, J lost 5 bases, and 6 bases stayed unmatched. The germline V gene encodes CDR1 LNHDA and CDR2 SQIVND (reference sequence). The CDR3 has 13 amino acids. The J gene is TRBJ1-5, the V gene TRBV19; 9 bases fit TRBD1. The specimen was CD4+ T cells from blood, collected before liver transplant. The receptor was derived from a human donor who received a liver transplant. DNA of the CDR3: TGTGCCACCCAGGACAGGGGACATCAGCCCCAGCATTTT. It yields the protein CATQDRGHQPQHF.